These 9 T cell receptor beta chains originate from one sample sequenced in a study of T cell responses to AZD1222 COVID-19 vaccine. This table comes from immunoSEQ multiplex PCR, and its TCRdb copy is limited to in-frame clones, with some not included. This sample has approximately 120,000 clones, with approximately 89% found just once. Sequencing used peripheral blood, obtained on day 0 of AZD1222 vaccination. These receptors all come from an adult in good health.

V and J are TRBV3-1 (or the pseudogene TRBV3-2) and TRBJ2-7, with 7 bases aligning to TRBD1. The CDR3 runs to 15 residues. Germline values: CDR1 LGHDT, CDR2 YNNKEL (reference sequence). The V gene end was trimmed by 4 bases and the J gene end by 4 bases; junction bases not matched to a gene: 10. CDR3 in amino acids: CASSLQGPPGYEQYF. As DNA, the CDR3 is TGTGCCAGCAGCCTACAGGGGCCACCGGGGTACGAGCAGTACTTC.

This chain joins TRBV6-5 and TRBJ2-7; 7 nucleotides match TRBD2. Germline values: CDR1 MNHEY, CDR2 SVGAGI. The CDR3 covers 11 residues. V trimming: 5 bases; J trimming: 10 bases; junction bases outside the gene matches: 5. The CDR3 coding sequence is TGTGCCAGCAGTCCCGGGGGGATCCAGTACTTC. Protein: CASSPGGIQYF.

V gene TRBV19 combines with J gene TRBJ2-1; maybe TRBD2 (7 bases). V was pared by 6 bases and J by 4 bases, with 16 bases between. The germline V gene encodes CDR1 LNHDA and CDR2 SQIVND (reference sequence). This CDR3 comprises 15 residues. Here the CDR3 reads CASRQSGTKYNEQFF. DNA of the CDR3: TGTGCCAGTAGACAGAGCGGGACAAAATACAATGAGCAGTTCTTC.

The table lists this clone with a count of one. The chain is built from TRBV29-1 and TRBJ1-4; perhaps TRBD1 as D (5 bases). CDR1 and CDR2 from the germline V gene are SQVTM and ANQGSEA. The ends were cut back, 5 bases at V and 7 bases at J, with 17 bases in the middle. This CDR3 comprises 14 residues. CDR3 DNA: TGCAGCGTTCTCCTCGGGGGACCGGCTGAAAAACTGTTTTTT. As protein: CSVLLGGPAEKLFF.

This rearrangement joins TRBV19 to TRBJ2-7; 8 bases map to TRBD1. After removal of 9 bases from V and 4 bases from J, the junction contained 8 bases not matched to a gene. CDR1 LNHDA and CDR2 SQIVND come from the germline V gene (reference sequence). The CDR3 has 13 amino acids. The CDR3 sequence: CASSGGARYEQYF. Written as DNA, the CDR3 is TGTGCCAGCTCAGGGGGCGCGAGGTACGAGCAGTACTTC.

The table lists this clone with a few counts. The V call is TRBV7-9, the J call TRBJ2-7, with 9 bases matching TRBD1. Germline-derived CDR1 and CDR2 are SEHNR and FQNEAQ (reference sequence). The ends lost 4 bases at V and 3 bases at J; junction bases unmatched: 4. The length of the CDR3 is 14 residues. DNA for the CDR3: TGTGCCAGCAGCTGGGACAGGGAGTACTACGAGCAGTACTTC. Translated: CASSWDREYYEQYF. The whole variable domain, remainder taken from reference TRBV7-9 and TRBJ2-7, is DTGVSQNPRHKITKRGQNVTFRCDPISEHNRLYWYRQTLGQGPEFLTYFQNEAQLEKSRLLSDRFSAERPKGSFSTLEIQRTEQGDSAMYLCASSWDREYYEQYFGPGTRLTVT.

This clone occurred a few times. The chain recombines TRBV7-9 with TRBJ1-2; D is possibly TRBD1 (5 bases). Trimming shortened V by 2 bases and J by 4 bases, and 14 bases separated the two germline ends. The CDR3 runs 15 residues. The germline CDR1 and CDR2 sequences are SEHNR and FQNEAQ (reference sequence). The CDR3 coding sequence is TGTGCCAGCAGCTTAAGGGGCAGGCGCGGCTATGGCTACACCTTC. Its protein is CASSLRGRRGYGYTF.

This chain joins TRBV21-1 and TRBJ2-5; the table calls TRBD1, which could not be checked here. TRBV21-1 is deemed a pseudogene. This CDR3 has 14 residues. The CDR3 DNA reads TGTGCCAGCAGCACCCCAGGGGGAGGAGAGACCCAGTACTTC. Protein: CASSTPGGGETQYF.

The CDR3: CSVDRGPTEAFF. CDR3 sequence (DNA): TGCAGCGTTGACAGGGGGCCCACTGAAGCTTTCTTT. The chain employs TRBV29-1 and TRBJ1-1; TRBD1 agrees at 8 bases. J lost 4 bases, V lost 3 bases, and 1 base had no gene match. From germline, CDR1 is SQVTM and CDR2 ANQGSEA. The CDR3 is 12 amino acids.